The clone carrying this TCR beta chain occurred a few times. This sample is part of a study of T-cell reconstitution after alpha-beta-depleted transplantation in children. Unique molecular identifiers featured in how the TCRbeta library was prepared. From the PCR reads, TCRdb called clonotypes with MiXCR, one entry per CDR3 protein. Here the sample spans approximately 980,000 distinct CDR3 sequences, around 30% being singletons. Looked up from germline, CDR1 is DFQATT and CDR2 is SNEGSKA (reference sequence). This CDR3 has 11 residues. V dropped 6 bases and J dropped 6 bases, with 10 bases sitting between them.

This sequence joins TRBV20-1 and TRBJ2-3; D might be TRBD2 (5 bases). The TCR was taken from a boy under three years old who had a stem cell transplant for SCID, so the T cells may come from the graft donor. The input for sequencing was PBMCs, mostly from graft donor cells, taken 360 days after TCRalphabeta/CD19-depleted stem cell transplant. This chain's CDR3 is CSAGLADTQYF. CDR3 in DNA: TGCAGTGCCGGCCTAGCTGATACGCAGTATTTT.